This is a list of T cell receptor beta chains from one sample in a study of cytomegalovirus exposure and HLA in healthy donors. Method: immunoSEQ multiplex PCR; TCRdb's copy keeps in-frame clones and lacks some. The repertoire shows some 75,000 clones; the top ten hold approximately 0.81%. Source material: PBMCs. These receptors originate from a boy aged 5 to 17 in good health and CMV-seronegative. Both conserved end residues are part of each CDR3. Fields, in order: CDR3 DNA, CDR3 protein, clone size, D gene, V gene, J gene. A D gene is named only where the DNA matches it firmly. Rows give clone size only sometimes, using once, few, many, or a class for an expanded clone.

cdr3_nt: TGTGCCAGTAGCCTCGGGTTTGGCTACACCTTC
cdr3_aa: CASSLGFGYTF
clone_size: -
d_call: -
v_call: TRBV19
j_call: TRBJ1-2

cdr3_nt: TGTGCCAGCAGAAAGCGGACAGAGTACAATGAGCAGTTCTTC
cdr3_aa: CASRKRTEYNEQFF
clone_size: -
d_call: -
v_call: TRBV6-1
j_call: TRBJ2-1

cdr3_nt: TGTGCCAGCAGTGGGACAGGGGGCACGTATGGCTACACCTTC
cdr3_aa: CASSGTGGTYGYTF
clone_size: -
d_call: TRBD1
v_call: TRBV2
j_call: TRBJ1-2

cdr3_nt: TGTGCCAGCTCCCCATCAGGGAAGCGGGCCAACGTCCTGACTTTC
cdr3_aa: CASSPSGKRANVLTF
clone_size: -
d_call: -
v_call: TRBV9
j_call: TRBJ2-6

cdr3_nt: TGTGCCAGTAGTATTCCGGGACAGACGACCTACGAGCAGTACTTC
cdr3_aa: CASSIPGQTTYEQYF
clone_size: large
d_call: TRBD1
v_call: TRBV19
j_call: TRBJ2-7

cdr3_nt: TGTGCCTGGAGTAAACAGGGGGCGGTCTACGAGCAGTACTTC
cdr3_aa: CAWSKQGAVYEQYF
clone_size: -
d_call: TRBD1
v_call: TRBV30
j_call: TRBJ2-7

cdr3_nt: TGTGCCAGCAGCTCCTTGGACAGGGGCTACGAGCAGTACTTC
cdr3_aa: CASSSLDRGYEQYF
clone_size: -
d_call: TRBD1
v_call: TRBV11-2
j_call: TRBJ2-7

cdr3_nt: TGCAGTGCTATGGTTCTCGAGGGCTACACCTTC
cdr3_aa: CSAMVLEGYTF
clone_size: -
d_call: -
v_call: TRBV20-1
j_call: TRBJ1-2

cdr3_nt: TGTGCCTGGAGTGTCAGCTACAGGGCCGACGGCTACACCTTC
cdr3_aa: CAWSVSYRADGYTF
clone_size: -
d_call: -
v_call: TRBV30
j_call: TRBJ1-2

cdr3_nt: TGCGCCAGCAGCCTAGGGACAGGGGGTGCGCAGCCCCAGCATTTT
cdr3_aa: CASSLGTGGAQPQHF
clone_size: -
d_call: TRBD1
v_call: TRBV5-1
j_call: TRBJ1-5

cdr3_nt: TGCGCCAGCAGCTTGGACACAGGGGGGGTTGCTGGCTACACCTTC
cdr3_aa: CASSLDTGGVAGYTF
clone_size: -
d_call: TRBD1
v_call: TRBV5-1
j_call: TRBJ1-2

cdr3_nt: TGTGCCAGCAGTGATTACGGGAACACCGGGGAGCTGTTTTTT
cdr3_aa: CASSDYGNTGELFF
clone_size: -
d_call: -
v_call: TRBV2
j_call: TRBJ2-2

cdr3_nt: TGTGCCAGCAGTTTGGGGAGTACCTACAATGAGCAGTTCTTC
cdr3_aa: CASSLGSTYNEQFF
clone_size: -
d_call: -
v_call: TRBV27
j_call: TRBJ2-1

cdr3_nt: TGCAGCGTGGGGACAGGGACGAGCTATGGCTACACCTTC
cdr3_aa: CSVGTGTSYGYTF
clone_size: -
d_call: TRBD1
v_call: TRBV29-1
j_call: TRBJ1-2

cdr3_nt: TGCGCCAGCAGCCGAGACACGAACACCGGGGAGCTGTTTTTT
cdr3_aa: CASSRDTNTGELFF
clone_size: -
d_call: -
v_call: TRBV5-1
j_call: TRBJ2-2

cdr3_nt: TGTGCCAGCTCGGAGAGTATGGCAGATACGCAGTATTTT
cdr3_aa: CASSESMADTQYF
clone_size: -
d_call: -
v_call: TRBV18
j_call: TRBJ2-3